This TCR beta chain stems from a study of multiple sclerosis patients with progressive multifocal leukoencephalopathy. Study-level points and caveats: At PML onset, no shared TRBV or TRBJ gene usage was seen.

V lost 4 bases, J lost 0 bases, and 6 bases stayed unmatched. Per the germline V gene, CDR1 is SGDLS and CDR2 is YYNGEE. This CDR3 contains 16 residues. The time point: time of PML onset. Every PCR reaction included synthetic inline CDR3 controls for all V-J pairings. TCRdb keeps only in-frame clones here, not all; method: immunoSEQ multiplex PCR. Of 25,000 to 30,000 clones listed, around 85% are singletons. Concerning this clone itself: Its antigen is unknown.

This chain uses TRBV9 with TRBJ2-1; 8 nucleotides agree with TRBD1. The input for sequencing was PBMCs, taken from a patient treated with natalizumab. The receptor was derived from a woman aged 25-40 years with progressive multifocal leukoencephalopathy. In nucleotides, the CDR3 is TGTGCCAGCAGCAAGGGACAGGCTCGCTCCTACAATGAGCAGTTCTTC. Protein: CASSKGQARSYNEQFF.